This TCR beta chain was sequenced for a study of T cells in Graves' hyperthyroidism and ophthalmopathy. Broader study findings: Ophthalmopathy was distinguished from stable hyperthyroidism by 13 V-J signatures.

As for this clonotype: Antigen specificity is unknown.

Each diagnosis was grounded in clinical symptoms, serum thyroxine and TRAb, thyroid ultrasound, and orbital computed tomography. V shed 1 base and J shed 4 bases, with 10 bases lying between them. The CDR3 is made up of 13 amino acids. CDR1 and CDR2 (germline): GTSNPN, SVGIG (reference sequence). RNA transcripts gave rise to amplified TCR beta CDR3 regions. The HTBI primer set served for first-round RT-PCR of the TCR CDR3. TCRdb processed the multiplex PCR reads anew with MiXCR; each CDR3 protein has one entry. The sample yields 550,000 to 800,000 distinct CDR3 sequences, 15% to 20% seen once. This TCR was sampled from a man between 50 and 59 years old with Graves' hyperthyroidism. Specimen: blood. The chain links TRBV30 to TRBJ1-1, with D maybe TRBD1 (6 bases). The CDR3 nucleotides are TGTGCCTGGAGTGAACAGGGTAGCACTGAAGCTTTCTTT. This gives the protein CAWSEQGSTEAFF.